This TCR beta chain was captured by sequencing in a study of shared clonotypes between healthy human individuals. Study background: In total, the donors were two women and a few men aged 18 to 49.

Clones were read by immunoSEQ multiplex PCR, and TCRdb kept only the in-frame ones, dropping some. The repertoire consists of about 520,000 clones, with 70% to 85% occurring once and the leading ten covering around 11%. Genomic DNA from unsorted samples was obtained from around 100 million PBMCs (per sample). Germline V gene sequence: CDR1 SNHLY, CDR2 FYNNEI. This CDR3 contains 11 residues. The V end was cut by 0 bases, the J end by 9 bases, with 6 bases between. This TCR derives from a middle-aged woman in good health. Some clones in this sample may be carry-over from other donors' samples. Sequenced: PBMCs. V usage is TRBV2 and J usage is TRBJ2-7; D unclear. In DNA, the CDR3 is TGTGCCAGCAGTGAAGCGCAGGTGCAGTACTTC. As protein: CASSEAQVQYF.